The clone carrying this T cell receptor (beta chain) was seen only once. The source of the sample is a study of blood T cell repertoires in COVID-19. Self-reported history from a screening survey and questionnaire set each donor's cohort. Assay used: immunoSEQ multiplex PCR; TCRdb lists only in-frame clones, some missing. The sample has about 400,000 clones, roughly 87% seen once. The CDR3 sequence is 14 residues long. V was shortened by 3 bases and J by 0 bases, with 9 bases between the two germline ends. CDR1 and CDR2 from the germline V gene are SGHRS and YFSETQ. This chain uses TRBV5-1 with TRBJ1-1; D not resolved. Sequencing input: PBMCs or T cells enriched from blood (not recorded which). The TCR originated in a woman aged 35 to 49 with acute COVID-19. The CDR3 DNA sequence: TGCGCCAGCAGCTCGAGGGATTTGAACACTGAAGCTTTCTTT. Translating it yields CASSSRDLNTEAFF.